The source of this T cell receptor beta chain is a study of blood T cell repertoires in COVID-19. Study in general: Samples taken during acute and convalescent COVID-19 were collected in the United States, Italy and Spain. In each case, the material was cDNA or gDNA derived from T cells, B-cell-depleted T cells, or PBMCs.

Losses at the gene ends were 4 bases for V and 3 bases for J; bases not matched to a gene: 1. The CDR3 is 15 residues long. Germline lookup yields CDR1 SNHLY and CDR2 FYNNEI. Original analysis: Estimation of nucleated cell counts relied on the amplification of reference gene primers. Repertoires were generated with immunoSEQ multiplex PCR, while TCRdb's copy carries only in-frame clones and drops some. That table supplies the V and J calls and clone size; D and trimming were determined from the DNA. The sample lists over 200,000 clones, approximately 86% occurring once. The TCR was taken from a woman younger than 45 who had recovered from COVID-19. The chain employs TRBV2 and TRBJ1-5, with TRBD1 matching over 12 bases. Input material: peripheral blood. As DNA, the CDR3 is TGTGCCAGCAGTGGGGACAGGGGGCCCAATCAGCCCCAGCATTTT. This codes for CASSGDRGPNQPQHF.